The 10 T cell receptor beta chains reported below all come from one sample, sequenced in a study of control samples from healthy donors and cancer patients. The repertoire was sequenced with immunoSEQ multiplex PCR; TCRdb's copy has only in-frame clones and lacks some. The sample has some 120,000 clones; roughly 91% are singletons. Material for sequencing was blood. Source of these receptors: a man in his forties in good health.

The chain is built from TRBV7-9 and TRBJ1-6; 7 positions agree with TRBD1. V lost 9 bases and J lost 5; bases outside the gene matches: 7. The germline gives CDR1 SEHNR, CDR2 FQNEAQ (reference sequence). The CDR3 consists of 14 residues. The CDR3 region has the DNA TGTGCCAGTCAAGACAGGGTGGATAATTCACCCCTCCACTTT. This codes for CASQDRVDNSPLHF.

The gene calls are TRBV7-8 and TRBJ2-5; D is unresolved. Germline lookup yields CDR1 SGHVS and CDR2 FQNEAQ. V lost 4 bases, J lost 0 bases, and 21 bases lay in between. The CDR3 length is 18 residues. The CDR3 bases are TGTGCCAGCAGCTCCCCCCGGGTAGACTTGTTGTACCAAGAGACCCAGTACTTC. Protein sequence: CASSSPRVDLLYQETQYF.

The chain couples TRBV6-5 to TRBJ1-5, with D unclear. Trimming removed 0 bases at V and 0 bases at J, with 6 bases between. The CDR3 spans 15 residues. Per germline, CDR1 MNHEY and CDR2 SVGAGI. The CDR3 DNA sequence: TGTGCCAGCAGTTACTCGAGTTCTAGCAATCAGCCCCAGCATTTT. Translation gives CASSYSSSSNQPQHF.

The sample holds one count of this clone. This chain links TRBV10-3 with TRBJ2-5; maybe TRBD2 (6 bases). Germline CDR1 reads ENHRY; CDR2 reads SYGVKD. CDR3 length: 18 amino acids. V was trimmed by 2 bases and J by 1 base, leaving 20 bases between them. CDR3 amino acids: CAISEEGESGGVQETQYF. In nucleotides, the CDR3 is TGTGCCATCAGTGAGGAGGGCGAGTCGGGCGGGGTCCAAGAGACCCAGTACTTC.

The rearrangement joins TRBV11-3 to TRBJ1-6; a possible D gene is TRBD1 (6 bases). V lost 5 bases and J 7 bases, leaving 9 bases between the germline ends. This CDR3 comprises 13 residues. Germline V CDR1 and CDR2: SGHNT, YENEEA. Here the CDR3 reads CASSVTGNSPLHF. Written as DNA, the CDR3 is TGTGCCAGCAGCGTAACAGGGAATTCACCCCTCCACTTT.

About this clone: The sample has other DNA sequences that encode this CDR3 too. This rearrangement joins TRBV7-9 to TRBJ2-7; possible D gene TRBD2, 7 bases. CDR1 and CDR2 (germline): SEHNR, FQNEAQ (reference sequence). This CDR3 is 15 amino acids long. The germline V and J ends were trimmed by 5 bases and 2 bases, with 16 bases remaining between them. The CDR3 spells CASSLGGGATYEQYF. CDR3 sequence (DNA): TGTGCCAGCAGCCTGGGAGGGGGGGCCACCTACGAGCAGTACTTC.

The DNA of the CDR3 is TGTGCCAGCAGTGAACGCGGCATCAGACAGGTCAATCAGCCCCAGCATTTT. Encoded protein: CASSERGIRQVNQPQHF. The chain employs TRBV2 and TRBJ1-5; D perhaps matches TRBD1 (6 bases). Trimming shortened V by 2 bases and J by 3 bases, and 17 bases separated the two germline ends. Germline CDR1 and CDR2: SNHLY and FYNNEI. The CDR3 length is 17 residues.

The rearrangement links TRBV4-1 to TRBJ1-1; D is possibly TRBD1 (6 bases). Deletions cut 4 bases from V and 0 bases from J, with 21 bases between. This CDR3 has 18 residues. The V gene's germline CDR1 is MGHRA and CDR2 YSYEKL. The CDR3 region is CASSPRSRGRIMNTEAFF. CDR3 nucleotide sequence: TGCGCCAGCAGCCCGAGGTCCAGGGGCCGAATTATGAACACTGAAGCTTTCTTT.

The rearrangement uses TRBV25-1 and TRBJ2-2, with a possible D match to TRBD2 (5 bases). The length of the CDR3 is 15 residues. Germline CDR1 is MGHDK and CDR2 is SYGVNS. Trimming took 2 bases from V and 4 from J, leaving 11 bases between them. The CDR3 bases are TGTGCCAGCAGTGAAATGGGAGCCGGCACCGGGGAGCTGTTTTTT. This encodes CASSEMGAGTGELFF.

The chain is built from TRBV6-1 and TRBJ1-2, with 7 bases lining up with TRBD1. The junction had 9 bases not matched to a gene; V was cut back by 4 bases and J by 1 base. The CDR3 extends over 16 amino acids. The germline gives CDR1 MNHNS, CDR2 SASEGT. The CDR3: CASSGGRDSYNYGYTF. DNA of the CDR3: TGTGCCAGCAGTGGCGGGAGGGACAGTTATAACTATGGCTACACCTTC.